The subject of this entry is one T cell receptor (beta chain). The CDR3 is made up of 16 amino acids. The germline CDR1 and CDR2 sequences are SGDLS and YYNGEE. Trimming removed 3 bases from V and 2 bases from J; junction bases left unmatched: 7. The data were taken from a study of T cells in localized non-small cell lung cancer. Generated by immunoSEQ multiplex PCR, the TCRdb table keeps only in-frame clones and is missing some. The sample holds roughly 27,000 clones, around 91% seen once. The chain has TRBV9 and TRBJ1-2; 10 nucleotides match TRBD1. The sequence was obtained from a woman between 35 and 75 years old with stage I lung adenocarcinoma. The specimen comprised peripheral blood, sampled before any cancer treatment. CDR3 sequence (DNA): TGTGCCAGCAGCGGCGGGACAGGGGCGCAGAACTATGGCTACACCTTC. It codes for CASSGGTGAQNYGYTF.